This TCR beta chain emerged from a study of shared clonotypes between healthy human individuals. The length of the CDR3 is 17 residues. The germline V and J ends were trimmed by 2 bases and 4 bases, with 20 bases remaining between them. Germline V CDR1 and CDR2: SNHLY, FYNNEI. Remarks on this clone: Its antigen remains unidentified.

Overall study findings and caveats: What rarefaction showed was incomplete sorted-subset sequencing despite large depth. The represented genetic and exposure-history diversity was limited by the small number of donors. Among non-shared clonotypes, generation probabilities were lower than among those shared by all four donors.

Clones were read by immunoSEQ multiplex PCR, and TCRdb kept only the in-frame ones, dropping some. The table has approximately 2,300,000 clones, less than 95% seen once. The specimen sequenced was naive CD4+ T cells from PBMCs. The subset: CD45RA+ positively selected. The TCR comes from a man aged 18 to 29 in good health. Some clones in this sample may be carry-over from other donors' samples. The chain employs TRBV2 and TRBJ2-5, with D possibly TRBD1 on 6 matching bases. CDR3 nucleotide sequence: TGTGCCAGCAGTGAATCTCGGGCAGGGGTGCTTGGAGAGACCCAGTACTTC. This sequence encodes CASSESRAGVLGETQYF.